This T cell receptor beta chain appears in the sequencing data of a study of cytomegalovirus exposure and HLA in healthy donors. It was with 60 Vbeta and 13 Jbeta primers that the PCR ran. Assay: immunoSEQ multiplex PCR; the TCRdb copy retains only in-frame clones and omits some. The sample yields 100,000 to 150,000 clones, 74% seen once. J lost 4 bases, V lost 6 bases, and 10 bases had no gene match. CDR3 length: 15 amino acids. CDR1 SGHTA and CDR2 FQGTGA come from the germline V gene. The sequencing sample was made of PBMCs. The sequence came from a man in his forties in good health and CMV-seropositive. This chain connects TRBV7-3 to TRBJ2-3, with 7 bases fitting TRBD1. Written as DNA, the CDR3 is TGTGCCAGCAGTCAACACCCGGGACAGTCAGATACGCAGTATTTT. Translated: CASSQHPGQSDTQYF.